This entry lists 6 T cell receptor beta chains sequenced from one sample in a study of blood T cells in healthy people across ages. Sample-barcoded 5' priming and a J-beta primer mix drove a second PCR of roughly 7 to 11 cycles. TCRdb re-called the 5' RACE reads with MiXCR, one entry per CDR3 protein. The sample yields approximately 1,000,000 distinct CDR3 sequences, around two fifths seen once. Input material: blood. The receptors were sampled from a man younger than 35 in good health.

V is TRBV20-1 and J is TRBJ2-7; D may be TRBD1 (6 bases). Trimming shortened V by 5 bases and J by 7 bases, and 27 bases separated the two germline ends. The CDR3 is 16 residues long. The V gene's germline CDR1 is DFQATT and CDR2 SNEGSKA (reference sequence). The CDR3 reads CSAPQRPGHHPNEQYF. CDR3 sequence (DNA): TGCAGTGCTCCCCAAAGGCCGGGACACCATCCCAATGAGCAGTACTTC.

CDR3 protein: CASSRRGGFNQPQHF. For the CDR3, the DNA is TGTGCCAGCAGCCGTAGAGGGGGATTCAATCAGCCCCAGCATTTT. This sequence joins TRBV27 and TRBJ1-5; D is perhaps TRBD1 (6 bases). From germline, CDR1 is MNHEY and CDR2 SMNVEV (reference sequence). CDR3 size: 15 residues. Trimming took off 6 bases at V and 3 bases at J, with 15 bases between the two ends.

This clonotype showed up just a few times. V usage is TRBV29-1 and J usage is TRBJ1-1; tentatively, D is TRBD1 (5 bases). The CDR3 totals 10 residues. Germline V gives CDR1 SQVTM, CDR2 ANQGSEA. Trimming took 6 bases from V and 6 from J, leaving 8 bases between them. The CDR3 loop is CSVRDPEAFF. For the CDR3, the DNA is TGCAGCGTGAGGGACCCTGAAGCTTTCTTT.

The chain uses TRBV5-1 and TRBJ2-1; D ambiguous. Germline loops: CDR1 SGHRS, CDR2 YFSETQ. Trimming cost V 2 bases and J 6 bases, with 6 bases left between them. The CDR3 is 12 amino acids. Here the CDR3 DNA reads TGCGCCAGCAGCTTTACGGTCAATGAGCAGTTCTTC. This gives the protein CASSFTVNEQFF.

This clonotype was picked up a small number of times. The chain links TRBV7-9 to TRBJ2-5; no reliable D call. Germline V gives CDR1 SEHNR, CDR2 FQNEAQ (reference sequence). Trimming left V 2 bases short and J 0 bases short, with 19 bases between. The CDR3 contains 18 residues. For the CDR3, the DNA is TGTGCCAGCAGCTTAAGGGTGTCGGAGTTCGAAAACCAAGAGACCCAGTACTTC. This encodes CASSLRVSEFENQETQYF.

The chain is built from TRBV5-1 and TRBJ1-6; TRBD1 matches at 11 bases. With 4 bases clipped from V and 8 bases from J, the junction kept 2 bases outside the gene matches. The CDR3 length is 14 residues. Germline loops: CDR1 SGHRS, CDR2 YFSETQ. CDR3 amino acids: CASSRTGGDSPLHF. The CDR3 DNA follows: TGCGCCAGCAGCCGGACAGGGGGCGATTCACCCCTCCACTTT.